A selection of T cell receptor beta chains follows, all from one sample in a study of regulatory and conventional T cells in breast cancer. MiXCR was run by TCRdb on the PCR reads, yielding one entry per CDR3 protein. The sample consists of approximately 9,500 distinct CDR3 sequences, roughly a third of them appearing once. Sequencing input: conventional T cells from blood. The receptors come from a male donor in good health. Each CDR3 is given with its conserved first and last residue. A D gene is named only where the DNA matches it firmly. Only part of the rows carry a size: once, few, many, or a class if the clone is expanded.

d_call	clone_size	j_call	v_call	cdr3_aa	cdr3_nt
.	.	TRBJ1-2	TRBV6-5	CASSYGRNYGHTF	TGTGCCAGCAGTTACGGCAGGAACTATGGCCACACCTTC
.	few	TRBJ2-3	TRBV6-1	CASGPRGLTDTQYF	TGTGCCAGTGGCCCGCGGGGGCTGACAGATACGCAGTATTTT
.	few	TRBJ1-5	TRBV10-3	CAMVHRAGGNQPQHF	TGTGCCATGGTGCACAGGGCTGGGGGCAATCAGCCCCAGCATTTT
.	.	TRBJ2-1	TRBV4-2	CASSQVGTSSYNEQFF	TGTGCCAGCAGCCAAGTTGGGACAAGCTCCTACAATGAGCAGTTCTTC
.	few	TRBJ2-1	TRBV7-8	CASSFRSGPYNEQFF	TGTGCCAGCAGCTTTAGAAGCGGGCCCTACAATGAGCAGTTCTTC
.	few	TRBJ2-2	TRBV20-1	CSALDRRGTGELFF	TGCAGTGCTCTAGACAGGCGAGGAACCGGGGAGCTGTTTTTT
.	medium-sized	TRBJ2-1	TRBV20-1	CSASNRDSYNEQFF	TGCAGTGCTAGTAACAGGGACTCCTACAATGAGCAGTTCTTC
.	.	TRBJ2-7	TRBV19	CASSPPYRASYEQYF	TGTGCCAGTAGCCCACCCTACAGGGCTTCCTACGAGCAGTACTTC
.	few	TRBJ1-2	TRBV18	CASSGRVWDGYTF	TGTGCCAGCTCAGGACGCGTCTGGGATGGCTACACCTTC
.	few	TRBJ2-1	TRBV28	CASRRTGSSYNEQFF	TGTGCCAGCAGAAGGACGGGGAGCTCCTACAATGAGCAGTTCTTC
.	few	TRBJ2-6	TRBV12-3/TRBV12-4	CASSLRDDTVLTF	TGTGCCAGCAGTTTGCGGGACGATACCGTCCTGACTTTC
TRBD1	.	TRBJ2-6	TRBV4-3	CASSQGESTGANVLTF	TGTGCCAGCAGCCAGGGGGAGAGTACTGGGGCCAACGTCCTGACTTTC
.	.	TRBJ1-5	TRBV28	CASTGHPDQPQHF	TGTGCCAGCACAGGCCACCCCGATCAGCCCCAGCATTTT
TRBD1	few	TRBJ1-6	TRBV12-3/TRBV12-4	CASRYRGGSYNSPLHF	TGTGCCAGCAGATACAGGGGAGGCTCCTATAATTCACCCCTCCACTTT
TRBD1	medium-sized	TRBJ1-5	TRBV2	CASSTGQRYQPQHF	TGTGCCAGCAGCACGGGACAGCGATATCAGCCCCAGCATTTT
TRBD2	medium-sized	TRBJ2-1	TRBV7-6	CASSLVPGGSSYNEQFF	TGTGCCAGCAGCTTAGTCCCCGGGGGGAGCTCCTACAATGAGCAGTTCTTC
.	.	TRBJ1-1	TRBV7-9	CASSPESPYTEAFF	TGTGCCAGCAGCCCGGAAAGTCCGTACACTGAAGCTTTCTTT